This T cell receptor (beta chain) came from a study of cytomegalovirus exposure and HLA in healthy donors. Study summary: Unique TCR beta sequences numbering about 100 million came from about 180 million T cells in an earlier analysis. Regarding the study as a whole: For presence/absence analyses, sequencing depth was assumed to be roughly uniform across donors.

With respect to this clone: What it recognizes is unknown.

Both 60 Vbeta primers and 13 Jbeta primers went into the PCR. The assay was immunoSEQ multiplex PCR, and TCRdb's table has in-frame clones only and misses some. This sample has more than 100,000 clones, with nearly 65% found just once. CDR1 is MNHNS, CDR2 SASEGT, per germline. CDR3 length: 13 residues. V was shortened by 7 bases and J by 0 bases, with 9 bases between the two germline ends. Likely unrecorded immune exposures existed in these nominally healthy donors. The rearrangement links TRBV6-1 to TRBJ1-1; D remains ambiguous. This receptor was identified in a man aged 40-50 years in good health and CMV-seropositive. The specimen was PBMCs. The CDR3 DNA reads TGTGCCAGCATCGGGATGTTGAACACTGAAGCTTTCTTT. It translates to CASIGMLNTEAFF.